These T cell receptor beta chains were read from a single sample in a study of cytomegalovirus exposure and HLA in healthy donors. Sequencing was performed with immunoSEQ multiplex PCR; in TCRdb, only in-frame clones are kept and a portion is missing. The data contain 200,000 or so clones, roughly 80% of them singletons. The source material was PBMCs. Receptors originate from a man aged 40-50 years in good health and CMV-seropositive. CDR3s include the opening cysteine and the closing phenylalanine or tryptophan. A D gene is named only where the DNA matches it firmly. Expanded clones get a size class; other rows say once, few or many, or leave the size out.

J,size,D,V,CDR3,DNA
TRBJ1-2,NA,TRBD1,TRBV9,CASSRDRGPYTF,TGTGCCAGCAGCCGGGACAGGGGACCCTACACCTTC
TRBJ2-7,NA,TRBD1,TRBV6-5,CASRWTGGSYEQYF,TGTGCCAGCAGATGGACAGGGGGTAGCTACGAGCAGTACTTC
TRBJ2-1,NA,NA,TRBV12-5,CASGLQEAYNEQFF,TGTGCTAGTGGTTTGCAAGAGGCCTACAATGAGCAGTTCTTC
TRBJ2-7,few,TRBD2,TRBV4-1,CASSQRGGSGGAKYEQYF,TGCGCCAGCAGCCAGAGAGGGGGATCCGGGGGGGCCAAATACGAGCAGTACTTC
TRBJ2-5,NA,NA,TRBV7-2,CASSFFWGSQETQYF,TGTGCCAGCAGCTTTTTCTGGGGCAGCCAAGAGACCCAGTACTTC
TRBJ2-3,few,TRBD2,TRBV10-3,CAISEGTSGISTDTQYF,TGTGCCATCAGTGAGGGGACTAGCGGTATAAGCACAGATACGCAGTATTTT
TRBJ1-1,NA,NA,TRBV30,CAWSVGGITEAFF,TGTGCCTGGAGTGTAGGGGGTATCACTGAAGCTTTCTTT
TRBJ2-1,NA,TRBD2,TRBV7-3,CASSVLAGGFNEQFF,TGTGCCAGCAGCGTCCTAGCGGGGGGATTCAATGAGCAGTTCTTC
TRBJ1-2,NA,NA,TRBV7-2,CASSPGVSYGYTF,TGTGCCAGCAGCCCGGGGGTAAGCTATGGCTACACCTTC
TRBJ2-2,few,TRBD1,TRBV27,CASSLHLGTGGTGELFF,TGTGCCAGCAGTTTACATTTAGGGACAGGGGGGACCGGGGAGCTGTTTTTT
TRBJ1-2,NA,TRBD1,TRBV2,CASSEALKGAGYTF,TGTGCCAGCAGTGAAGCGCTTAAGGGGGCAGGCTACACCTTC
TRBJ2-6,once,NA,TRBV21-1,CASRTGLGANVLTF,TGTGCCAGCAGGACAGGGCTTGGGGCCAACGTCCTGACTTTC
TRBJ2-3,NA,NA,TRBV7-6,CASSPRGDTQYF,TGTGCCAGCAGCCCCCGGGGAGATACGCAGTATTTT
TRBJ1-2,NA,NA,TRBV4-3,CASSQEAGDYGYTF,TGCGCCAGCAGCCAAGAAGCGGGGGACTATGGCTACACCTTC
TRBJ1-2,NA,NA,TRBV7-2,CASSRDGRGGYTF,TGTGCCAGCAGCCGGGACGGGAGAGGGGGCTACACCTTC